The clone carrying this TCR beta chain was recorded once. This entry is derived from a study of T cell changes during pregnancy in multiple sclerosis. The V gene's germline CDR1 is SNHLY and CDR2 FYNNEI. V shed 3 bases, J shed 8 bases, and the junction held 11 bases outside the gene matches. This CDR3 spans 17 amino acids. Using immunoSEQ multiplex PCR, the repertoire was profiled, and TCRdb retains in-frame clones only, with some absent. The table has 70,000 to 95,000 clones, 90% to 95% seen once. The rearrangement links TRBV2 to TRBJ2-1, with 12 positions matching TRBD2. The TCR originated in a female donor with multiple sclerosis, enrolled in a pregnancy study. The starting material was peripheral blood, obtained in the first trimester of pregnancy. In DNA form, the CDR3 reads TGTGCCAGCAGTGACTTCTTGGGTCTAGCGGGGGGGCATGAGCAGTTCTTC. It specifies CASSDFLGLAGGHEQFF.